The rows below give T cell receptor beta chains drawn from one sample of a study of vaccination effects on CD4 cells after COVID-19. Their cognate antigens are unknown. Some clones are missing from TCRdb's copy, which holds only in-frame ones; the method was immunoSEQ multiplex PCR. The table lists 20,000 to 25,000 clones, approximately 73% of them singletons. The specimen comprised CD4+ T cells from PBMCs cultured with HCoV-229E spike peptides, sampled before COVID-19 vaccination. These receptors all come from a human donor who received a COVID-19 vaccine. Both conserved end residues are part of each CDR3. A D gene is named only where the DNA matches it firmly. The size of a clone is reported for some rows only, either as once, few or many, or as a class for expanded clones.

D	size	J	V	DNA	CDR3
NA	NA	TRBJ1-3	TRBV5-1	TGCGCCAGCAGCTTGGGGGATCCCCTCTCTGGAAACACCATATATTTT	CASSLGDPLSGNTIYF
NA	few	TRBJ1-1	TRBV29-1	TGCAGCGTTGTCCACAGATTCCCGAACACTGAAGCTTTCTTT	CSVVHRFPNTEAFF
NA	NA	TRBJ1-1	TRBV18	TGTGCCAGCTCACCACAGGGTCGGAACACTGAAGCTTTCTTT	CASSPQGRNTEAFF
NA	once	TRBJ2-2	TRBV18	TGTGCCAGCTCTCCCAAGCAGGACACCGGGGAGCTGTTTTTT	CASSPKQDTGELFF
NA	few	TRBJ1-2	TRBV9	TGTGCCAGCAGCGTGATGCCCATTGGGTCCAACTATGGCTACACCTTC	CASSVMPIGSNYGYTF
TRBD2	once	TRBJ2-7	TRBV5-4	TGTGCCAGCAGCCCATGGCCGGAGGGGAGGGCACACGAGCAGTACTTC	CASSPWPEGRAHEQYF
NA	NA	TRBJ1-6	TRBV28	TGTGCCAGCAGTTTGGTCAGGGGATACCCCCTCCACTTT	CASSLVRGYPLHF
NA	NA	TRBJ2-7	TRBV20-1	TGCAGTGCTAGTGAGTACACCACGTCCTACGAGCAGTACTTC	CSASEYTTSYEQYF
TRBD1	NA	TRBJ1-6	TRBV7-9	TGTGCCAGCAGCTTAGGGGACAGCTATAATTCACCCCTCCACTTT	CASSLGDSYNSPLHF
TRBD1	NA	TRBJ2-7	TRBV7-8	TGTGCCAGCAGCAAGAACAGGGGCGAGCAGTACTTC	CASSKNRGEQYF
NA	NA	TRBJ2-7	TRBV3-1/TRBV3-2	TGTGCCAGCAGCCAAGAAAACAGCGTGGATGCCGAGCAGTACTTC	CASSQENSVDAEQYF
NA	NA	TRBJ1-2	TRBV3-1/TRBV3-2	TGTGCCAGCAGCCTTGAAAACAAGCGGTGCTACACCTTC	CASSLENKRCYTF
NA	NA	TRBJ1-2	TRBV6-1	TGTGCCAGCAGTGAAGCCCCCGGGGCCGCCGCAACCTATGGCTACACCTTC	CASSEAPGAAATYGYTF
NA	few	TRBJ1-6	TRBV11-2	TGTGCCAGCAGCTTAGGAGGCCGACAGCCCCTCCACTTT	CASSLGGRQPLHF
TRBD1	NA	TRBJ1-5	TRBV2	TGTGCCAGCACCCGGGACAGGGTTTTAGGTCAGCCCCAGCATTTT	CASTRDRVLGQPQHF
NA	NA	TRBJ1-3	TRBV3-1/TRBV3-2	TGTGCCAGCAGCCACTCCTCGATCCGTTACACCATATATTTT	CASSHSSIRYTIYF
NA	NA	TRBJ1-2	TRBV27	TGTGCCAGCAGTTTATCTCCCGCTGGTAACTATGGCTACACCTTC	CASSLSPAGNYGYTF
NA	NA	TRBJ1-6	TRBV27	TGTGCCAGCAGTACCCCTCACGGATTCCTTCGAAATTCACCCCTCCACTTT	CASSTPHGFLRNSPLHF
TRBD1	few	TRBJ2-2	TRBV5-4	TGTGCCAGCAGTTCCGCCCGGGACAGGGTCACCGGGGAGCTGTTTTTT	CASSSARDRVTGELFF
TRBD1	once	TRBJ2-7	TRBV6-1	TGTGCCACATTCCCGGGGGACAGGGGAGCCTACGAGCAGTACTTC	CATFPGDRGAYEQYF
NA	NA	TRBJ2-7	TRBV11-2	TGTGCCAGCAGCCCCAATGGGGCCTACGAGCAGTACTTC	CASSPNGAYEQYF
NA	NA	TRBJ2-7	TRBV5-4	TGTGCCAGCAGCTCCGGTAATGTGCAGGGCGAGCAGTACTTC	CASSSGNVQGEQYF
TRBD2	NA	TRBJ2-1	TRBV24-1	TGTGCCACCAGTAAGAGTACTAGCGGACTCTACAATGAGCAGTTCTTC	CATSKSTSGLYNEQFF
NA	NA	TRBJ1-2	TRBV29-1	TGCAGCGTTGCGTTTTTAGGGTCGGGCGGCTACACCTTC	CSVAFLGSGGYTF
TRBD2	NA	TRBJ2-3	TRBV5-5	TGTGCCAGCAGCTCTAGCGGGGACTGGGATACGCAGTATTTT	CASSSSGDWDTQYF
TRBD1	NA	TRBJ2-5	TRBV18	TGTGCCAGCTCACCGAACAGGGGATCTGGAGAGACCCAGTACTTC	CASSPNRGSGETQYF
TRBD2	NA	TRBJ2-1	TRBV5-4	TGTGCCAGCAGCGCCCGACTAGCTGAGCAGTTCTTC	CASSARLAEQFF
NA	NA	TRBJ2-1	TRBV24-1	TGTGCCACCAGTGATCCCTCGAGTAAGCAGTTCTTC	CATSDPSSKQFF
NA	NA	TRBJ1-1	TRBV12-3/TRBV12-4	TGTGCCAGCAGTGTAGACAGGACCACTGAAGCTTTCTTT	CASSVDRTTEAFF
NA	NA	TRBJ1-1	TRBV20-1	TGCAGTGCTAGTCCCGGGACACTATATGAAGCTTTCTTT	CSASPGTLYEAFF
TRBD2	medium-sized	TRBJ2-1	TRBV7-7	TGTGCCAGCAGCATAGGGAGACTAGCGGGCAATAATGAGCAGTTCTTC	CASSIGRLAGNNEQFF
NA	NA	TRBJ2-3	TRBV9	TGTGCCAGCAGCGGGGTCACAGATACGCAGTATTTT	CASSGVTDTQYF
NA	NA	TRBJ1-1	TRBV19	TGTGCCAGCAGGCTGCTTGGGGCGGCTGAAGCTTTCTTT	CASRLLGAAEAFF
NA	NA	TRBJ1-1	TRBV12-5	TGTGCTAGTGGTTTCGAGAACACTGAAGCTTTCTTT	CASGFENTEAFF
NA	once	TRBJ2-3	TRBV19	TGTGCCAGTAGTATTTCTTTACCAGATACGCAGTATTTT	CASSISLPDTQYF